Shown below are 31 T cell receptor beta chains from a single sample sequenced in a study of lymphopenia after photon versus proton radiotherapy. The repertoire was sequenced with immunoSEQ multiplex PCR; TCRdb's copy has only in-frame clones and lacks some. Of some 42,000 clones listed, around 86% are singletons. The sequenced sample was peripheral blood, obtained from a patient treated with proton-based radiotherapy. These receptors were obtained from a woman in her sixties or seventies with pancreatic cancer.

The CDR3 sequence: CASREGAVAFF. Here the CDR3 DNA reads TGTGCCAGCAGGGAAGGGGCGGTAGCTTTCTTT. V and J are TRBV28 and TRBJ1-1; possible D gene TRBD1, 5 bases. Germline-derived CDR1 and CDR2 are MDHEN and SYDVKM. CDR3 length: 11 amino acids. V lost 6 bases and J 10 bases, leaving 12 bases between the germline ends.

The chain carries TRBV7-9 and TRBJ2-3, with D possibly TRBD1 on 6 matching bases. This CDR3 has 16 amino acids. With 5 bases removed from V and 4 bases from J, the gap between germline ends came to 19 bases. Looked up from germline, CDR1 is SEHNR and CDR2 is FQNEAQ (reference sequence). Here the CDR3 reads CASSLRGSGPPDTQYF. The CDR3 region has the DNA TGTGCCAGCAGCCTAAGGGGGTCCGGGCCCCCAGATACGCAGTATTTT.

The chain couples TRBV19 to TRBJ1-4, with D hard to call. V lost 3 bases, J lost 2 bases, and 7 bases lay in between. The CDR3 length is 14 residues. CDR1 LNHDA and CDR2 SQIVND come from the germline V gene (reference sequence). CDR3 nucleotide sequence: TGTGCCAGTAGTATTTTCGGTACTAATGAAAAACTGTTTTTT. Encoded protein: CASSIFGTNEKLFF.

V gene TRBV28 combines with J gene TRBJ2-7; D may be TRBD1 or TRBD2 (5 bases each). Germline values: CDR1 MDHEN, CDR2 SYDVKM. V was cut by 7 bases and J by 2 bases, with 18 bases left in between. The CDR3 runs to 15 residues. The DNA of the CDR3 is TGTGCCAGCACCTCTGATCACCCGGGGCCCTACGAGCAGTACTTC. Residues: CASTSDHPGPYEQYF.

The chain is built from TRBV7-3 and TRBJ2-3, with a possible D match to TRBD2 (6 bases). V was cut by 1 base and J by 6 bases, with 17 bases left in between. CDR1 SGHTA and CDR2 FQGTGA come from the germline V gene. CDR3 length equals 16 residues. CDR3 sequence (DNA): TGTGCCAGCAGCTTAAGCAGGCTCGGGGGTCTGGATACGCAGTATTTT. Translation gives CASSLSRLGGLDTQYF.

This chain links TRBV28 with TRBJ1-2; the D is unclear. Germline V gives CDR1 MDHEN, CDR2 SYDVKM. CDR3 size: 15 residues. Trimming left V 3 bases short and J 4 bases short, with 15 bases between. The CDR3, as DNA: TGTGCCAGCAGTTTTGGTCGGGGTCTGAGCTATGGCTACACCTTC. It is translated as CASSFGRGLSYGYTF.

This clone was picked up one time. The chain recombines TRBV7-2 with TRBJ2-1, with TRBD2 identical over 9 bases. The germline CDR1 and CDR2 sequences are SGHTA and FQGNSA. V lost 2 bases to trimming and J lost 4 bases; unmatched junction nucleotides: 12. CDR3 size: 18 residues. The CDR3 DNA sequence: TGTGCCAGCAGCTTATTCCGTGGTAGCGGGAGTCTGTACAATGAGCAGTTCTTC. The encoded protein is CASSLFRGSGSLYNEQFF.

The rearrangement uses TRBV5-8 and TRBJ2-1; 15 nucleotides align to TRBD2. This CDR3 is built from 17 residues. In germline, CDR1 is SGHTS, CDR2 YDEGEE. Trimming took 2 bases from V and 10 from J; bases not matched to a gene: 10. The CDR3 DNA is TGTGCCAGCAGCTTTCCCGCGGGACTAGCGGGAGGTGAGGAGCAGTTCTTC. This gives the protein CASSFPAGLAGGEEQFF.

In regard to this clone: Germline is not matched at one junction end, which may reflect a read error. This chain links TRBV5-3 with TRBJ1-1; D not resolved. TRBV5-3 is recorded as an ORF, its role being uncertain. This CDR3 is built from 15 residues. CDR3 residues: CASSYFRNMNTEAFF. CDR3 in DNA: TGTGCCAGCAGCTACTTCAGGAATATGAACACTGAAGCTTTCTTT.

J is TRBJ2-2 and V is TRBV29-1; 10 nucleotides agree with TRBD1. The CDR3 length is 15 residues. Germline V gene sequence: CDR1 SQVTM, CDR2 ANQGSEA. J lost 5 bases, V lost 5 bases, and 8 bases had no gene match. CDR3: CSVKHPGQGTGELFF. The CDR3 DNA follows: TGCAGCGTTAAACATCCGGGACAGGGGACCGGGGAGCTGTTTTTT.

The V call is TRBV7-9, the J call TRBJ2-4; 9 bases line up with TRBD1. The CDR3 length is 15 residues. The V segment lost 3 bases and the J segment 4 bases; nucleotides outside the gene matches: 4. Germline-derived CDR1 and CDR2 are SEHNR and FQNEAQ (reference sequence). Written as DNA, the CDR3 is TGTGCCAGCAGCTTTGGGGACAGGGCGAAAAACATTCAGTACTTC. Its protein product is CASSFGDRAKNIQYF.

This clone appeared a single time. The chain joins TRBV6-5 to TRBJ1-6; 10 bases are a match to TRBD1. Unmatched junction bases numbered 7, after V lost 9 bases and J lost 5 bases. CDR3 length: 15 amino acids. CDR1 is MNHEY and CDR2 is SVGAGI in the germline V gene. The CDR3 DNA follows: TGTGCCAGTGACCGGACAGGGGGTAATAATTCACCCCTCCACTTT. Residues: CASDRTGGNNSPLHF.

The chain links TRBV14 to TRBJ2-3; maybe TRBD2 (5 bases). Looked up from germline, CDR1 is SGHDN and CDR2 is FVKESK. The CDR3 has 12 residues. V lost 1 base, J lost 6 bases, and 5 bases lay in between. The CDR3 DNA follows: TGTGCCAGCAGCCAAGTAGCGGATACGCAGTATTTT. It is translated as CASSQVADTQYF.

The CDR3 sequence: CASSIGQGGLIPLHF. CDR3 coding DNA: TGTGCCAGCAGCATAGGACAGGGGGGCTTAATACCCCTCCACTTT. The rearrangement links TRBV5-4 to TRBJ1-6; 10 bases are a match to TRBD1. The CDR3 sequence is 15 residues long. Germline-derived CDR1 and CDR2 are SGHNT and YYREEE (reference sequence). V lost 4 bases, J lost 12 bases, and 10 bases stayed unmatched.

The chain employs TRBV7-3 and TRBJ2-7, with 8 bases aligning to TRBD1. CDR1 SGHTA and CDR2 FQGTGA come from the germline V gene. The CDR3 has 14 residues. Trimming at V came to 5 bases and at J to 6 bases, leaving 9 bases not matched to a gene. The CDR3 coding sequence is TGTGCCAGCAGCCCCGGACAGGGAGAGGGCGAGCAGTACTTC. Its protein is CASSPGQGEGEQYF.

This clone was seen a handful of times. The gene calls are TRBV4-3 and TRBJ2-1; maybe TRBD1 (6 bases). The V end lost 0 bases, the J end lost 7 bases, and 10 bases lay between the germline ends. This CDR3 has 14 amino acids. CDR1 and CDR2 from the germline V gene are LGHNA and YSLEER. CDR3 nucleotides: TGCGCCAGCAGCCAAGAGGGGGCCTGGAATGAGCAGTTCTTC. Residues: CASSQEGAWNEQFF.

The chain joins TRBV11-2 to TRBJ2-1; the D gene could be TRBD1 or TRBD2 (5 bases each). The ends were cut back, 6 bases at V and 10 bases at J, with 10 bases in the middle. Germline CDR1 is SGHAT and CDR2 is FQNNGV. The CDR3 totals 11 residues. CDR3 bases: TGTGCCAGCAGACTAGGGGTGGAGCAGTTCTTC. Translation gives CASRLGVEQFF.

The J gene is TRBJ1-1, the V gene TRBV19; D is unclear. Germline V gives CDR1 LNHDA, CDR2 SQIVND (reference sequence). Trimming left V 1 base short and J 5 bases short, with 14 bases between. The CDR3 length is 15 residues. The CDR3 reads CASSIVVQTGTEAFF. The CDR3 DNA is TGTGCCAGTAGTATAGTTGTGCAGACTGGTACTGAAGCTTTCTTT. Full variable domain (rest looked up from reference TRBV19 and TRBJ1-1): DGGITQSPKYLFRKEGQNVTLSCEQNLNHDAMYWYRQDPGQGLRLIYYSQIVNDFQKGDIAEGYSVSREKKESFPLTVTSAQKNPTAFYLCASSIVVQTGTEAFFGQGTRLTVV.

The DNA of the CDR3 is TGTGCCAGCAGTGAAGCGGTAAAAAGGGTCGAGCAGTACTTC. Protein sequence: CASSEAVKRVEQYF. The J gene is TRBJ2-7, the V gene TRBV6-1; D is uncertain. V gave up 0 bases and J gave up 6 bases, with 12 bases separating them. The CDR3 runs 14 residues. Per germline, CDR1 MNHNS and CDR2 SASEGT.

The chain links TRBV6-5 to TRBJ2-7; D is possibly TRBD2 (5 bases). V lost 7 bases and J lost 3, with 19 bases in between. This CDR3 region has 15 residues. The germline V gene encodes CDR1 MNHEY and CDR2 SVGAGI. The CDR3 region is CASNRGKGENYEQYF. The CDR3 coding sequence is TGTGCCAGCAATCGCGGAAAGGGAGAGAACTACGAGCAGTACTTC.

The V call is TRBV27, the J call TRBJ1-4; D gene ambiguous. Trimming stripped 5 bases from V and 2 bases from J, with 18 bases between. CDR1 is MNHEY and CDR2 is SMNVEV in the germline V gene (reference sequence). This CDR3 region has 17 residues. The CDR3 loop reads CASSPSNRGLTNEKLFF. CDR3 sequence (DNA): TGTGCCAGCAGTCCCTCTAACAGAGGGCTTACTAATGAAAAACTGTTTTTT.

The rearrangement links TRBV28 to TRBJ2-7; weak D call: TRBD1 (6 bases). CDR3 length equals 16 residues. Trimming took 5 bases from V and 4 from J, leaving 21 bases between them. The germline CDR1 and CDR2 sequences are MDHEN and SYDVKM. The CDR3, as DNA: TGTGCCAGCAGTCCTCCTACTAGGGGGTTGACTTACGAGCAGTACTTC. Translated, it gives CASSPPTRGLTYEQYF.

This clone was picked up a small number of times. The rearrangement joins TRBV27 to TRBJ2-3; D unclear. The CDR3 has 15 amino acids. Germline assignment: CDR1 MNHEY and CDR2 SMNVEV (reference sequence). V dropped 5 bases and J dropped 3 bases, with 15 bases sitting between them. CDR3 nucleotides: TGTGCCAGCAGTCGGTTACAACGAATTACAGATACGCAGTATTTT. It yields the protein CASSRLQRITDTQYF.

A few counts support this clone. The rearrangement links TRBV9 to TRBJ2-6; D is ambiguous. The CDR3 sequence is 14 residues long. Germline V gene lookup returns CDR1 SGDLS and CDR2 YYNGEE. V was trimmed by 4 bases and J by 0 bases, leaving 5 bases between them. CDR3: CASSIISGANVLTF. The CDR3 nucleotides are TGTGCCAGCAGCATAATCTCTGGGGCCAACGTCCTGACTTTC.

This clone has more than one count but fewer than ten. This chain connects TRBV5-8 to TRBJ1-1; unclear D gene. The V gene lost 0 bases and the J gene lost 2 bases, with 14 bases spanning the gap. CDR1 is SGHTS and CDR2 is YDEGEE in the germline V gene. CDR3 size: 16 residues. For the CDR3, the DNA is TGTGCCAGCAGCTTGGGATTCGTGCAGGTCAACACTGAAGCTTTCTTT. As protein: CASSLGFVQVNTEAFF.

The sample holds one count of this clone. The genes are TRBV7-6 and TRBJ2-3; the match to TRBD2 covers 8 bases. V lost 6 bases, J lost 4 bases, and 15 bases stayed unmatched. CDR3 length: 17 residues. Germline CDR1 is SGHVS and CDR2 is FNYEAQ. The CDR3 nucleotides are TGTGCCAGCAGTCCCAGGGCAGCGGGAGAAATAGCAGATACGCAGTATTTT. Protein product: CASSPRAAGEIADTQYF.

This clone has only one observation. V usage is TRBV6-4 and J usage is TRBJ1-4; D call uncertain. This CDR3 contains 13 residues. The ends were cut back, 5 bases at V and 3 bases at J, with 7 bases in the middle. CDR1 and CDR2 (germline): MRHNA, SNTAGT. CDR3 sequence reads: CASSRGPNEKLFF. The CDR3 DNA reads as TGTGCCAGCAGTCGTGGACCTAATGAAAAACTGTTTTTT.

V gene TRBV6-5 combines with J gene TRBJ1-5; D unclear. The CDR3 consists of 15 residues. The V end was cut by 9 bases, the J end by 0 bases, with 15 bases between. The germline gives CDR1 MNHEY, CDR2 SVGAGI. The CDR3 DNA reads as TGTGCCAGTGCAAGAGAGGGAAGTAGCAATCAGCCCCAGCATTTT. This sequence encodes CASAREGSSNQPQHF.

This clone was detected a few times. CDR3 DNA sequence: TGTGCCAGCAGCTTATCCCAAGCAACTAATGAAAAACTGTTTTTT. Translation gives CASSLSQATNEKLFF. This sequence joins TRBV7-2 and TRBJ1-4; D not resolved. Germline CDR1 reads SGHTA; CDR2 reads FQGNSA. The CDR3 has 15 amino acids. Deletions cut 2 bases from V and 0 bases from J, with 7 bases between.

The rearrangement joins TRBV7-9 to TRBJ2-1, with D hard to call. Germline CDR1 is SEHNR and CDR2 is FQNEAQ (reference sequence). CDR3 length: 11 residues. V lost 4 bases and J 8 bases, leaving 6 bases between the germline ends. The CDR3 spells CASSSRDEQFF. The DNA of the CDR3 is TGTGCCAGCAGCTCCCGGGATGAGCAGTTCTTC. Combining the CDR3 with reference TRBV7-9 and TRBJ2-1 gives the whole variable domain DTGVSQNPRHKITKRGQNVTFRCDPISEHNRLYWYRQTLGQGPEFLTYFQNEAQLEKSRLLSDRFSAERPKGSFSTLEIQRTEQGDSAMYLCASSSRDEQFFGPGTRLTVL.

This clone was picked up a small number of times. The chain combines TRBV30 with TRBJ1-1, with 9 bases identical to TRBD1. The CDR3 consists of 14 residues. From germline, CDR1 is GTSNPN and CDR2 SVGIG (reference sequence). The junction had 4 bases not matched to a gene; V was cut back by 0 bases and J by 5 bases. In nucleotides, the CDR3 is TGTGCCTGGAGTGTAGGGGACAGGGTGACTGAAGCTTTCTTT. Protein: CAWSVGDRVTEAFF.